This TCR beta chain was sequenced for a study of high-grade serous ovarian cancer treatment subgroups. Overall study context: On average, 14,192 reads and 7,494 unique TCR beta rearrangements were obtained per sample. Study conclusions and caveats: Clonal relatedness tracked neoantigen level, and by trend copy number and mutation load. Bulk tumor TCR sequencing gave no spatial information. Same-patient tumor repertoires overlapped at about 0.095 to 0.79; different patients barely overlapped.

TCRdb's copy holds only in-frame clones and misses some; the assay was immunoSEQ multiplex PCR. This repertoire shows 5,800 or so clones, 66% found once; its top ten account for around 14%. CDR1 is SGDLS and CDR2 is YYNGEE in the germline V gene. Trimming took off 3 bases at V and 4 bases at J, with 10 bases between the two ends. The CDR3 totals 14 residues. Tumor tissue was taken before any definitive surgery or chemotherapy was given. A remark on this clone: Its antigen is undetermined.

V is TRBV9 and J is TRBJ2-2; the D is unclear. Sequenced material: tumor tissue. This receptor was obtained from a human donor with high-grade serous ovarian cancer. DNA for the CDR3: TGTGCCAGCAGCGAGTGGGGTAGCACCGGGGAGCTGTTTTTT. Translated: CASSEWGSTGELFF.